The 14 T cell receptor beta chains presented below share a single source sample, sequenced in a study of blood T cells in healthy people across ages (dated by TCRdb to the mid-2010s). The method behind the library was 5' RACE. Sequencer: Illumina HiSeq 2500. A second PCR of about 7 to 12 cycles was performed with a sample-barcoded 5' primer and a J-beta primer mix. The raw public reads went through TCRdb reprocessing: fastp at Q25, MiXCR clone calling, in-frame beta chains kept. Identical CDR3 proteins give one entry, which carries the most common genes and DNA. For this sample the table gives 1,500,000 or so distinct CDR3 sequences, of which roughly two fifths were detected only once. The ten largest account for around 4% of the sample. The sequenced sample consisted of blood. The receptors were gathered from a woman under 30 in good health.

CDR3 region: CASSLDGLGTEAFF. The DNA for the CDR3 is TGCGCCAGCAGCTTGGACGGACTAGGGACTGAAGCTTTCTTT. V gene TRBV5-1 combines with J gene TRBJ1-1, with D unresolved. Trimming cost V 0 bases and J 5 bases, with 11 bases left between them. Germline lookup yields CDR1 SGHRS and CDR2 YFSETQ. This CDR3 region has 14 residues.

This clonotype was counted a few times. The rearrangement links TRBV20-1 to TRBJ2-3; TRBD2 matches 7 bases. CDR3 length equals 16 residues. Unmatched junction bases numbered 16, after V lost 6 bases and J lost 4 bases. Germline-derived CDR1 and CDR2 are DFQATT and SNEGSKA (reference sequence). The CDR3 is CSAKPISGPHPDTQYF. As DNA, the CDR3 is TGCAGTGCGAAACCCATTAGCGGGCCCCACCCAGATACGCAGTATTTT.

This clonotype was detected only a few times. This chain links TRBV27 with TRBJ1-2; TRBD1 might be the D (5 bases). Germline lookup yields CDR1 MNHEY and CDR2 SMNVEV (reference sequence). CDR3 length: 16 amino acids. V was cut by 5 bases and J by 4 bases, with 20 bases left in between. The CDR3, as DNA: TGTGCCAGCAGTCCCGGGACTATCCCTCTCGGCTATGGCTACACCTTC. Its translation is CASSPGTIPLGYGYTF.

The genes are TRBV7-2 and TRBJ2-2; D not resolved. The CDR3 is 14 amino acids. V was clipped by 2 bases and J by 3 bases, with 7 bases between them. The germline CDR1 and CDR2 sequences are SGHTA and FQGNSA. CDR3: CASSLSDYTGELFF. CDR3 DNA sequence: TGTGCCAGCAGCTTAAGCGACTACACCGGGGAGCTGTTTTTT.

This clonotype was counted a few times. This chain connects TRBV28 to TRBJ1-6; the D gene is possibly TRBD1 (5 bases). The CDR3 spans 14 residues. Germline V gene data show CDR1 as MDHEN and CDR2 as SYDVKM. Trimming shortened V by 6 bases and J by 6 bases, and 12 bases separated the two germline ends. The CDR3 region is CASRGGAGNSPLHF. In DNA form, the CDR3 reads TGTGCCAGCAGGGGAGGGGCCGGTAATTCACCCCTCCACTTT.

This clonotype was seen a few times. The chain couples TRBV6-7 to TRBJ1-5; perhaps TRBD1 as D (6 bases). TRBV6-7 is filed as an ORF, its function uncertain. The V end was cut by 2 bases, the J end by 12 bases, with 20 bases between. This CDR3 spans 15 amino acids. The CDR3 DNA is TGTGCCAGCAGTTACAGGGGGACGTATCACGCAGTCCAGCATTTT. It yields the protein CASSYRGTYHAVQHF.

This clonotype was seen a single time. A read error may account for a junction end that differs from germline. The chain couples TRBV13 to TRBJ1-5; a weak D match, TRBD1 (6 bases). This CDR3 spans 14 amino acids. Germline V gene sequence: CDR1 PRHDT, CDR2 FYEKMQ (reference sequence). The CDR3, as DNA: TGTGCCTGCAGCTTAAGCAGGGGTGGAGGGCCCCAGCATTTT. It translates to CACSLSRGGGPQHF.

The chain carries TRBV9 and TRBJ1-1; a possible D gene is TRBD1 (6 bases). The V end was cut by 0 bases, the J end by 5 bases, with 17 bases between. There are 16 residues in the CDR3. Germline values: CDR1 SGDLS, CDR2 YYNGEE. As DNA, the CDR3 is TGTGCCAGCAGCGTAGATCCGGCCGAAGGGGGGACTGAAGCTTTCTTT. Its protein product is CASSVDPAEGGTEAFF.

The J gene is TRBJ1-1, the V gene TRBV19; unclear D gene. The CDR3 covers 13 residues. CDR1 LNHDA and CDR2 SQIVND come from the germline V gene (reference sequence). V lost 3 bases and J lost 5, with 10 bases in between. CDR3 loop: CASSIVGRTEAFF. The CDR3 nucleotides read TGTGCCAGTAGTATTGTGGGGAGGACTGAAGCTTTCTTT. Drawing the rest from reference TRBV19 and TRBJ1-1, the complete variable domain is DGGITQSPKYLFRKEGQNVTLSCEQNLNHDAMYWYRQDPGQGLRLIYYSQIVNDFQKGDIAEGYSVSREKKESFPLTVTSAQKNPTAFYLCASSIVGRTEAFFGQGTRLTVV.

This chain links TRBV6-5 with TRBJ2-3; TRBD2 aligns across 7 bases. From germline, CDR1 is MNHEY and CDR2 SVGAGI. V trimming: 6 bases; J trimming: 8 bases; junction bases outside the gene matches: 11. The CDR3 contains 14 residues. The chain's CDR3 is CASRAGSGAGTQYF. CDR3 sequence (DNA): TGTGCCAGCAGAGCGGGGAGCGGCGCAGGTACGCAGTATTTT.

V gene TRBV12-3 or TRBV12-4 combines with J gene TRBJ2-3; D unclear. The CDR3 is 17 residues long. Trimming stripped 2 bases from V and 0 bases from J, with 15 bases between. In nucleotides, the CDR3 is TGTGCCAGCAGTTTAACTTCGTCCCGACCTAGCACAGATACGCAGTATTTT. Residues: CASSLTSSRPSTDTQYF.

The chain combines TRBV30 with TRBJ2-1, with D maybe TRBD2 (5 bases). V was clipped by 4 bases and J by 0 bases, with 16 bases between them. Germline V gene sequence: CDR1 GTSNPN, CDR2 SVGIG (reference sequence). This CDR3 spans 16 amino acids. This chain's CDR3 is CAWKGISTSSYNEQFF. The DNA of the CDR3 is TGTGCCTGGAAGGGTATTAGCACTAGCTCCTACAATGAGCAGTTCTTC.

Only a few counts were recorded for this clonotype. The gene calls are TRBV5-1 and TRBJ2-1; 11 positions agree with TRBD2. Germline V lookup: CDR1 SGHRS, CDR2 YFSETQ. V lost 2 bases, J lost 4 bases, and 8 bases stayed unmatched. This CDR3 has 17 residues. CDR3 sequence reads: CASSFGLAGVLYNEQFF. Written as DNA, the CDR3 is TGCGCCAGCAGCTTCGGACTAGCGGGTGTTTTGTACAATGAGCAGTTCTTC.

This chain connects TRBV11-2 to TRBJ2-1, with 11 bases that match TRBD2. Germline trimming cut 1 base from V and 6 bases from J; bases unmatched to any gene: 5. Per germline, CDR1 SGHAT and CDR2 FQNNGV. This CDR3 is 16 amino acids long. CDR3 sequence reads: CASSLVVSGGANEQFF. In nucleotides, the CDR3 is TGTGCCAGCAGCTTAGTGGTTAGCGGGGGGGCCAATGAGCAGTTCTTC. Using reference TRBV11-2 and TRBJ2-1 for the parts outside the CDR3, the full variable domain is EAGVAQSPRYKIIEKRQSVAFWCNPISGHATLYWYQQILGQGPKLLIQFQNNGVVDDSQLPKDRFSAERLKGVDSTLKIQPAKLEDSAVYLCASSLVVSGGANEQFFGPGTRLTVL.